Following are 13 T cell receptor beta chains from one sample sequenced in a study of T-cell reconstitution after alpha-beta-depleted transplantation in children. Unique molecular identifiers were built into the TCRbeta library. TCRdb processed the PCR reads anew with MiXCR; each CDR3 protein has one entry. The sample holds hundreds of thousands of distinct CDR3 sequences, about an eighth seen once. Here the sequenced sample was PBMCs, mostly from graft donor cells, taken 360 days after TCRalphabeta/CD19-depleted stem cell transplant. The origin of the receptors is a male patient younger than 18 who had a stem cell transplant for acute myeloid leukemia, so the T cells may come from the graft donor.

This chain uses TRBV20-1 with TRBJ2-5; 9 bases agree with TRBD1. Germline V gives CDR1 DFQATT, CDR2 SNEGSKA (reference sequence). The CDR3 runs to 14 residues. Germline trimming cut 5 bases from V and 2 bases from J; bases unmatched to any gene: 6. Here the CDR3 reads CSAQDRGYQETQYF. As DNA, the CDR3 is TGCAGTGCTCAAGACAGGGGGTATCAAGAGACCCAGTACTTC.

In this sample, this clonotype turned up a few times. This chain connects TRBV6-2 or TRBV6-3 to TRBJ2-7; no firm D call. This CDR3 is 14 amino acids long. The germline V gene has CDR1 MNHEY and CDR2 SVGEGT. V gave up 4 bases and J gave up 2 bases, with 12 bases separating them. CDR3 nucleotides: TGTGCCAGCAGTTCCCCAATTCGACCCTACGAGCAGTACTTC. Translated: CASSSPIRPYEQYF.

The V call is TRBV19, the J call TRBJ2-5; 8 bases are shared with TRBD1. The CDR3 consists of 15 residues. V was pared by 5 bases and J by 4 bases, with 9 bases of the junction left unmatched. Germline V lookup: CDR1 LNHDA, CDR2 SQIVND (reference sequence). CDR3 sequence reads: CASSPRQGWAETQYF. The DNA of the CDR3 is TGTGCCAGTAGTCCCCGACAGGGGTGGGCAGAGACCCAGTACTTC.

This clonotype was seen only a few times. The V and J genes are TRBV3-1 and TRBJ1-3; D remains unclear. Germline CDR1 and CDR2: LGHDT and YNNKEL (reference sequence). Trimming removed 0 bases from V and 2 bases from J, with 14 bases in between. The CDR3 has 17 residues. The DNA for the CDR3 is TGTGCCAGCAGCCAAGATTTTCTCGGGAGAACTGGAAACACCATATATTTT. Its translation: CASSQDFLGRTGNTIYF.

The chain couples TRBV29-1 to TRBJ2-7; TRBD2 might be the D (7 bases). The CDR3 contains 16 residues. Deletions cut 1 base from V and 2 bases from J, with 18 bases between. CDR1 SQVTM and CDR2 ANQGSEA come from the germline V gene. The CDR3 loop is CSVEGFGGGFTYEQYF. In DNA, the CDR3 is TGCAGCGTTGAAGGGTTTGGCGGGGGCTTTACCTACGAGCAGTACTTC.

The CDR3 loop reads CAWIARGSNQPQHF. Here the CDR3 DNA reads TGTGCCTGGATCGCTAGGGGTAGCAATCAGCCCCAGCATTTT. The chain combines TRBV30 with TRBJ1-5; tentatively, D is TRBD1 (5 bases). V shed 4 bases and J shed 0 bases, with 10 bases lying between them. CDR1 is GTSNPN, CDR2 SVGIG, per germline (reference sequence). The CDR3 totals 14 residues.

This clonotype was observed many times. This sequence joins TRBV7-9 and TRBJ2-7; TRBD2 matches at 9 bases. The CDR3 is 16 amino acids. Germline V gene sequence: CDR1 SEHNR, CDR2 FQNEAQ (reference sequence). With V trimmed by 1 base and J by 4 bases, 8 bases remained unmatched. CDR3 nucleotide sequence: TGTGCCAGCAGCTTAGGGGAGGCGGGAGGGCGGTACGAGCAGTACTTC. Translation gives CASSLGEAGGRYEQYF.

In this sample, this clonotype turned up many times. This sequence joins TRBV7-9 and TRBJ2-7; 7 bases match TRBD1. Looked up from germline, CDR1 is SEHNR and CDR2 is FQNEAQ (reference sequence). The V and J ends lost 9 bases and 3 bases, in that order; junction bases with no gene match: 11. The CDR3 loop spans 14 amino acids. The CDR3 DNA reads TGTGCCAGTACCTCACGGGACAGAGTCTACGAGCAGTACGTC. Translation: CASTSRDRVYEQYV.

V is TRBV24-1 and J is TRBJ2-2; D is tentatively TRBD1 or TRBD2 (5 bases each). Germline CDR1 reads KGHDR; CDR2 reads SFDVKD. V gave up 2 bases and J gave up 5 bases, with 20 bases separating them. There are 18 residues in the CDR3. The CDR3 DNA follows: TGTGCCACCAGTGATTCCCTGTGGAGAGGGGAGTTGACCGGGGAGCTGTTTTTT. Amino acid sequence: CATSDSLWRGELTGELFF.

The chain has TRBV12-3 or TRBV12-4 and TRBJ2-3; the match to TRBD2 covers 8 bases. The trim removed 7 bases at V and 4 bases at J, leaving 10 bases unmatched. There are 15 residues in the CDR3. The CDR3 DNA follows: TGTGCCAGCACCCTACCGGGAGGGCCCCCAGATACGCAGTATTTT. Encoded protein: CASTLPGGPPDTQYF.

The chain carries TRBV28 and TRBJ1-1; weak D call: TRBD1 (5 bases). The CDR3 has 13 amino acids. V lost 6 bases and J 6 bases, leaving 14 bases between the germline ends. Germline-derived CDR1 and CDR2 are MDHEN and SYDVKM. The CDR3 DNA follows: TGTGCCAGCAGCCCCAGGGCGAGGGCTGAAGCTTTCTTT. Amino acids: CASSPRARAEAFF.

The CDR3 nucleotides are TGCAGTGCCAGGCGACTAGCGGGAAACACCGGGGAGCTGTTTTTT. Its translation: CSARRLAGNTGELFF. The chain links TRBV20-1 to TRBJ2-2, with 11 bases fitting TRBD2. Trimming removed 6 bases from V and 2 bases from J; junction bases left unmatched: 5. The CDR3 totals 15 residues. CDR1 and CDR2 (germline): DFQATT, SNEGSKA (reference sequence).

V and J are TRBV2 and TRBJ1-6; D remains ambiguous. Trimming cost V 1 base and J 10 bases, with 17 bases left between them. The length of the CDR3 is 16 residues. Germline V lookup: CDR1 SNHLY, CDR2 FYNNEI. The CDR3 region is CASSEEVAALHSPLHF. The CDR3, as DNA: TGTGCCAGCAGTGAAGAGGTCGCGGCCTTGCACTCACCCCTCCACTTT. The full variable domain, in which reference TRBV2 and TRBJ1-6 provide the parts outside the CDR3, is EPEVTQTPSHQVTQMGQEVILRCVPISNHLYFYWYRQILGQKVEFLVSFYNNEISEKSEIFDDQFSVERPDGSNFTLKIRSTKLEDSAMYFCASSEEVAALHSPLHFGNGTRLTVT.